The rows below give T cell receptor beta chains drawn from one sample of a study of STAT3 mutations in large granular lymphocyte leukemia. The protocol was immunoSEQ multiplex PCR, while the TCRdb copy is restricted to in-frame clones and leaves out a portion. The sample has fewer than 9,500 clones; 75% are singletons. The sample consisted of peripheral blood mononuclear cells. All receptors come from a woman aged 40 to 55 with T-cell large granular lymphocyte leukemia. Some clones in this sample may be carry-over from other donors' samples. Each CDR3 is given with its conserved first and last residue. Clone sizes are given selectively: once, few, many, or a class where the clone is expanded.

V gene	clone size	J gene	CDR3 protein
TRBV5-1	.	TRBJ1-1	CASSLAARSTEAFF
TRBV6-5	few	TRBJ1-6	CASSPDILGSPLHF
TRBV7-9	.	TRBJ2-7	CASSSPWDYEQYF
TRBV7-2	.	TRBJ2-7	CASSPWAGGAYEQYF
TRBV18	.	TRBJ1-4	CASSSQGRNEKLFF
TRBV30	.	TRBJ1-5	CAWSVGGGGRIQPQHF
TRBV5-1	.	TRBJ2-5	CASSLVQGNQETQYF
TRBV5-6	.	TRBJ1-1	CASSLGEGVLNTEAFF
TRBV11-3	few	TRBJ2-5	CASSLEAGLGETQYF
TRBV6-5	.	TRBJ2-3	CASSNRDTQYF
TRBV5-1	.	TRBJ2-7	CASRRGDSYEQYF
TRBV18	.	TRBJ2-7	CASSPGQGLSEQYF
TRBV18	.	TRBJ1-1	CASSQAYTEAFF
TRBV19	few	TRBJ1-5	CASSIAGGNQPQHF
TRBV30	.	TRBJ2-3	CAWSADRTVSGSLPDTQYF
TRBV30	.	TRBJ1-1	CAWSVGQGSTEAFF
TRBV11-3	.	TRBJ2-7	CASSLIQGAYEQYF
TRBV7-8	.	TRBJ1-1	CASSLFGSTSMNTEAFF
TRBV30	.	TRBJ2-7	CAWSGGSGYEQYF
TRBV27	few	TRBJ2-7	CASSLGQGLGEQYF
TRBV18	.	TRBJ1-2	CASSPGDGYTF
TRBV6-5	.	TRBJ1-1	CASGARWGLTEAFF
TRBV5-1	.	TRBJ1-1	CASSSGGGRYTEAFF
TRBV28	few	TRBJ2-7	CASRYGQTYEQYF
TRBV18	.	TRBJ1-6	CASSPSGGKGLGNSPLHF
TRBV27	few	TRBJ2-3	CASSFRGDTQYF
TRBV7-9	few	TRBJ2-7	CASSTGSYEQYF
TRBV6-1	.	TRBJ1-5	CASSQGIYQPQHF
TRBV30	.	TRBJ1-1	CAWSLRGTEAFF
TRBV5-1	.	TRBJ1-2	CASGRGSAYGYTF
TRBV4-3	.	TRBJ2-7	CASSQAAGQGTYEQYF
TRBV30	.	TRBJ2-7	CAWSRASYEQYF
TRBV30	.	TRBJ2-7	CAWNGQGDYEQYF